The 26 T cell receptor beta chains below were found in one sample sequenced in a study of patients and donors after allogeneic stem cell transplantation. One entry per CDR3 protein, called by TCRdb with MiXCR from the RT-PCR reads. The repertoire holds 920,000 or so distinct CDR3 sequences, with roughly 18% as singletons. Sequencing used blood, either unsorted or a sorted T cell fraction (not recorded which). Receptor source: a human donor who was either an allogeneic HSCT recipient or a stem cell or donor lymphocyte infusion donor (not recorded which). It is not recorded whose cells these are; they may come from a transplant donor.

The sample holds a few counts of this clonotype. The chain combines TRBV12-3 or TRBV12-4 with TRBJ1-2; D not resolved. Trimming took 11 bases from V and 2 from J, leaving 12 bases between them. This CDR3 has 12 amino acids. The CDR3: CACTVRNYGYTF. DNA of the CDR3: TGTGCCTGTACAGTCCGGAACTATGGCTACACCTTC.

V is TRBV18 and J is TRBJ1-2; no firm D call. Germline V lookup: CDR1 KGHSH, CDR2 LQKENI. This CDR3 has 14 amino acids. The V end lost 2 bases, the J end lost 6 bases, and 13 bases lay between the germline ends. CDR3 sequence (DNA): TGTGCCAGCTCACCAGCCAGCTCCCTGGATGGCTACACCTTC. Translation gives CASSPASSLDGYTF.

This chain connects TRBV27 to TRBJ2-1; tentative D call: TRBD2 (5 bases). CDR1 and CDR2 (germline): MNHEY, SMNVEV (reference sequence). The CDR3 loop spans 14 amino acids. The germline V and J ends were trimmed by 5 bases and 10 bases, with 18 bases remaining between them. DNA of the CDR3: TGTGCCAGCAGTCTCGAGGACTGGGGATCGGAGCAGTTCTTC. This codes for CASSLEDWGSEQFF.

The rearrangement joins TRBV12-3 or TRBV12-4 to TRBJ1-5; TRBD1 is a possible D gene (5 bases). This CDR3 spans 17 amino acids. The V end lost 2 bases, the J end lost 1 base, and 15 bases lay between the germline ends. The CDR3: CASSLRVGAGSNQPQHF. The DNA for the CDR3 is TGTGCCAGCAGTTTACGTGTTGGGGCGGGGAGCAATCAGCCCCAGCATTTT.

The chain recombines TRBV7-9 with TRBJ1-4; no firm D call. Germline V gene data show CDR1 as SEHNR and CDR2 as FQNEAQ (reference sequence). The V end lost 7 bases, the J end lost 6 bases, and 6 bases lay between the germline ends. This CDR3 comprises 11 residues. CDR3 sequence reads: CASISDEKLFF. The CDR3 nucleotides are TGTGCCAGCATCTCGGATGAAAAACTGTTTTTT.

CDR3 sequence: CATSEGLAGSYEQYF. The DNA of the CDR3 is TGTGCCACCAGTGAGGGACTAGCGGGATCCTACGAGCAGTACTTC. V usage is TRBV24-1 and J usage is TRBJ2-7; 13 bases are a match to TRBD2. CDR1 KGHDR and CDR2 SFDVKD come from the germline V gene. V lost 4 bases to trimming and J lost 1 base; unmatched junction nucleotides: 0. This CDR3 is built from 15 residues.

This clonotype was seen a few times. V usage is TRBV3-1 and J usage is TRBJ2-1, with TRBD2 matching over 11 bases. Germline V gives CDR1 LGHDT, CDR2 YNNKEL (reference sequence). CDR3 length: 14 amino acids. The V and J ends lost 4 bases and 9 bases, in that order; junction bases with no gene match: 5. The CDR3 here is CASSLVGLAVEQFF. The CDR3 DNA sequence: TGTGCCAGCAGCCTCGTGGGACTAGCGGTTGAGCAGTTCTTC.

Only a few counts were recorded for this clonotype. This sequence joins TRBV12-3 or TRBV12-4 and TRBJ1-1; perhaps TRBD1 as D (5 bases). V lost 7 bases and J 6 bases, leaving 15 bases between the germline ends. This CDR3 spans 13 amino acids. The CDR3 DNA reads TGTGCCAGCATTGGGCAGGGCGCTGCTGAAGCTTTCTTT. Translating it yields CASIGQGAAEAFF.

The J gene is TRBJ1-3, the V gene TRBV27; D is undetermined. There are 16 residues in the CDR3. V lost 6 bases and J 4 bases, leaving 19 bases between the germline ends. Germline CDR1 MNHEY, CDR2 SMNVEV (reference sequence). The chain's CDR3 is CASSLNTVTPGNTIYF. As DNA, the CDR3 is TGTGCCAGCAGCCTAAATACGGTAACCCCAGGAAACACCATATATTTT.

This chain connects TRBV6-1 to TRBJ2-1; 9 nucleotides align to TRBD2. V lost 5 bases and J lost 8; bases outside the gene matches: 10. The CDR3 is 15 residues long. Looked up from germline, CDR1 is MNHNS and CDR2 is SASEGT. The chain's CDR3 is CASSRGLAPRDEQFF. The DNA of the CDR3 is TGTGCCAGCAGTCGCGGACTAGCGCCCCGGGATGAGCAGTTCTTC.

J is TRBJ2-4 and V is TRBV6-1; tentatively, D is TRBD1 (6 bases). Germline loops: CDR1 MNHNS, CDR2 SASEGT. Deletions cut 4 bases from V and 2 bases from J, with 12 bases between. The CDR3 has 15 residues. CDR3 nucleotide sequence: TGTGCCAGCAGTGTACAGGGCCAACCCAAAAACATTCAGTACTTC. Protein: CASSVQGQPKNIQYF.

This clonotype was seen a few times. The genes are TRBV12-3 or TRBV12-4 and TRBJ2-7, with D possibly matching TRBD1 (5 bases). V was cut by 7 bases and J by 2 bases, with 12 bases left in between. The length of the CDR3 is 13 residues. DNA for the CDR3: TGTGCCAGCAAGGTTAGGGGCCCCTACGAGCAGTACTTC. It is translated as CASKVRGPYEQYF.

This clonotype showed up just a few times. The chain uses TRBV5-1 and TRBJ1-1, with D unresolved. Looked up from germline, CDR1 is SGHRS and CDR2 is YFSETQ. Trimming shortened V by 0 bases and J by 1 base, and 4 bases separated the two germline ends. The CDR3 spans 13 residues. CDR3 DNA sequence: TGCGCCAGCAGCTTGGCATGGAACACTGAAGCTTTCTTT. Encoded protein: CASSLAWNTEAFF.

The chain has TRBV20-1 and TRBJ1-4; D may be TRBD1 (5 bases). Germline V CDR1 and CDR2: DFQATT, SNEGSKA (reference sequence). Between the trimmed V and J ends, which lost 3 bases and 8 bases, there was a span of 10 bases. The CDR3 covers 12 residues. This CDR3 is CSARGDREKLFF. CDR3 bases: TGCAGTGCTAGGGGGGATAGGGAAAAACTGTTTTTT.

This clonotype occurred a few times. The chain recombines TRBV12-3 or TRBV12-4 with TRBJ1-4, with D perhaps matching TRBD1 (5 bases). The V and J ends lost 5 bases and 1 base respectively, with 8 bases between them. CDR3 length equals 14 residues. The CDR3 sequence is CASSPRETNEKLFF. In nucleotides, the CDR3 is TGTGCCAGCAGTCCCAGGGAAACTAATGAAAAACTGTTTTTT.

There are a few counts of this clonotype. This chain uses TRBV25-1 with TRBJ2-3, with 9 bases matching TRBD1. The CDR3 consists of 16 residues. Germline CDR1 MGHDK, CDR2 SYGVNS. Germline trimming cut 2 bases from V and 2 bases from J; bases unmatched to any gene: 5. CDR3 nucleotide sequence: TGTGCCAGCAGTGAAGAAGGGACAGGGTTCACAGATACGCAGTATTTT. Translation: CASSEEGTGFTDTQYF.

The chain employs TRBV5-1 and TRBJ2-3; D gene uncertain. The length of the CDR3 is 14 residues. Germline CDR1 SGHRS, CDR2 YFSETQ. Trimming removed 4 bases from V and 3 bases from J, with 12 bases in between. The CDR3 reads CASSGQYGTDTQYF. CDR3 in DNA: TGCGCCAGCAGCGGGCAGTACGGGACAGATACGCAGTATTTT.

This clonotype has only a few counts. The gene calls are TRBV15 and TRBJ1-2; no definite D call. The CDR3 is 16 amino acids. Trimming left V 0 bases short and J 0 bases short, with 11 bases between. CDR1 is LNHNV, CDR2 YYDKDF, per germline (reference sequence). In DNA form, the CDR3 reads TGTGCCACCAGCAGAGATGAACAGACCGCTAACTATGGCTACACCTTC. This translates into CATSRDEQTANYGYTF. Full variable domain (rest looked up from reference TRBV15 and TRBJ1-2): DAMVIQNPRYQVTQFGKPVTLSCSQTLNHNVMYWYQQKSSQAPKLLFHYYDKDFNNEADTPDNFQSRRPNTSFCFLDIRSPGLGDTAMYLCATSRDEQTANYGYTFGSGTRLTVV.

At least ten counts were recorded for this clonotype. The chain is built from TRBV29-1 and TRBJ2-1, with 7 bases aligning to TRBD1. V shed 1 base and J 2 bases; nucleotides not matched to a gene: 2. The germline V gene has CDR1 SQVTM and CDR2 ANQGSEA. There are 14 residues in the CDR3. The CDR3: CSVEGQGAYNEQFF. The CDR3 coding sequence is TGCAGCGTTGAAGGGCAGGGGGCCTACAATGAGCAGTTCTTC.

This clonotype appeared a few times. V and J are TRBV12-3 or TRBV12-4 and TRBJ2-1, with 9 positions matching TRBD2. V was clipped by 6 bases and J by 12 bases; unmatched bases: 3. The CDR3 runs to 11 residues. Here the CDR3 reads CASSGTSRQFF. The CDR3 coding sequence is TGTGCCAGCAGCGGGACTAGCAGGCAGTTCTTC.

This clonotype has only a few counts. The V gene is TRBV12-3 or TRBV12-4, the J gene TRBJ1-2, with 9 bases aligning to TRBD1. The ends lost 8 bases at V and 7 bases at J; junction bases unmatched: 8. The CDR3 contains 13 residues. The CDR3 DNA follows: TGTGCCAGCCGTCTGACAGGGGGTGTTGGCTACACCTTC. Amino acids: CASRLTGGVGYTF.

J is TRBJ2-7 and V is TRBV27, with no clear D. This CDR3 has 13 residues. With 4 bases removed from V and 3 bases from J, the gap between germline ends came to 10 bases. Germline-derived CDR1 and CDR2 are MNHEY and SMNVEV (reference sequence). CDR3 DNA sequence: TGTGCCAGCAGTTCTGGCGGATACTACGAGCAGTACTTC. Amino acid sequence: CASSSGGYYEQYF.

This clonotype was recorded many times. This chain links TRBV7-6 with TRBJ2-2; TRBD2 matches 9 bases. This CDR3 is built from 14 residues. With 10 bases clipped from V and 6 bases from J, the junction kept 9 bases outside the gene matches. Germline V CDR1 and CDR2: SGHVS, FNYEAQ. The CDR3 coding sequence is TGTGCCACGACTGGGACTAGCTTCCCCGGGGAGCTGTTTTTT. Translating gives CATTGTSFPGELFF.

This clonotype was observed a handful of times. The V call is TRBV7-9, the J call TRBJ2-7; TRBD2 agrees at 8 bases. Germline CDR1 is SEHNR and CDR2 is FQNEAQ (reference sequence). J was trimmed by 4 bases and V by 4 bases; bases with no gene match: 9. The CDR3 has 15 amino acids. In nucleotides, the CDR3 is TGTGCCAGCAGCTCTACAAGGGCGGGGGGTTACGAGCAGTACTTC. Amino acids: CASSSTRAGGYEQYF.

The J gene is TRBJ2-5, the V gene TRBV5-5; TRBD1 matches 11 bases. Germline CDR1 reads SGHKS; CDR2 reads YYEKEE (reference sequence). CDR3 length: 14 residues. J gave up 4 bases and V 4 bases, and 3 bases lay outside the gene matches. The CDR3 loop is CASSRTGGSETQYF. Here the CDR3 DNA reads TGTGCCAGCAGCAGGACAGGGGGCTCAGAGACCCAGTACTTC.

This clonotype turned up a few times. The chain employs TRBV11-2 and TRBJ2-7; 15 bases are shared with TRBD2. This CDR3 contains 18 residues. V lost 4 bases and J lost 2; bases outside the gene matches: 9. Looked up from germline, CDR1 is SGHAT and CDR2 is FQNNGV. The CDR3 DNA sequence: TGTGCCAGCAGCTATTCAACTCGGACTAGCGGGGGGGCCTACGAGCAGTACTTC. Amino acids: CASSYSTRTSGGAYEQYF.